In this sample, the clone carrying this TCR beta chain turned up a few times. Its antigen is as yet unknown. The data are from a study of shared clonotypes between healthy human individuals. Study outcomes and limitations: Richness estimates generally favored naive over memory subsets. Non-shared clonotypes were found to have lower generation probabilities than the clonotypes that were shared by all four of the sorted-subset donors. The study drew on few donors, limiting represented genetic and exposure-history diversity.

Each cell subset's genomic DNA was divided evenly among several immunoSEQ plates. The repertoire was sequenced with immunoSEQ multiplex PCR; TCRdb's copy has only in-frame clones and lacks some. The sample has 1 million to 1.3 million clones, around 78% seen once; the top ten hold 0.6% to 0.7%. This TCR was sampled from a man younger than 35 in good health. Some clones in this sample may be carry-over from other donors' samples. What was sequenced was memory CD4+ T cells from PBMCs. Specified subset: CD45RA-negative fraction.

The chain's CDR3 is CATSRPPTPGQIFYEQYF. The CDR3 bases are TGTGCCACCAGCAGACCACCAACTCCGGGACAGATTTTCTACGAGCAGTACTTC. The chain joins TRBV15 to TRBJ2-7, with 7 positions matching TRBD1. This CDR3 has 18 residues. Germline CDR1 is LNHNV and CDR2 is YYDKDF (reference sequence). V shed 2 bases and J 3 bases; nucleotides not matched to a gene: 16.